These T cell receptor beta chains were read from a single sample in a study of blood T cell repertoires in COVID-19. Using immunoSEQ multiplex PCR, the repertoire was profiled, and TCRdb retains in-frame clones only, with some absent. The table lists about 120,000 clones, less than 90% of them singletons. Sequencing was performed on peripheral blood. The receptor source for this set is an older man with acute or convalescent COVID-19. Each CDR3 is given with its conserved first and last residue. The size of a clone is reported for some rows only, either as once, few or many, or as a class for expanded clones.

v_call	clone_size	cdr3_aa
TRBV5-8	.	CASSLGQNYGYTF
TRBV9	.	CASSPYPGTSDGLAKNIQYF
TRBV5-1	.	CASKDREDYGYTF
TRBV6-6	.	CASREGQTLNQPQHF
TRBV21-1	.	CASSVGGQERETQYF
TRBV19	.	CASSIASTSGPEAFF
TRBV28	.	CASSLSPASGNTDTQYF
TRBV2	.	CATRTGTFSDTQYF
TRBV3-1/TRBV3-2	.	CASSQAWRGRSYEQYF
TRBV7-8	few	CASRLLLGRGGYTGELFF
TRBV9	few	CASSERTAGNSPLHF
TRBV6-5	once	CASSYGRDSTYNEQFF
TRBV6-5	.	CASSYPTGDNTIYF
TRBV10-3	.	CAISRDRPGYGYTF
TRBV4-3	.	CASSQDLASGSGGELFF
TRBV25-1	.	CASINAGGLETQYF
TRBV18	.	CASSPTGQSYEQYF
TRBV18	.	CASSPPRTGVIGYTF
TRBV5-1	.	CASSYSSGSGYEQYF
TRBV10-2	few	CASSSGGAPGELFF
TRBV11-3	.	CASSQSTDRDEQYF
TRBV19	.	CASSDWGISYEQYF
TRBV3-1/TRBV3-2	few	CASSRKRESSYEQYF
TRBV19	.	CASSTTPSGVYGYTF
TRBV19	.	CASRRASNSPLHF
TRBV6-5	.	CASSPGGVADTQYF
TRBV7-2	once	CASSPWDSRGEQYF
TRBV9	.	CASSVDERESYEQYF
TRBV21-1	.	CASSNTRGQYF
TRBV2	.	CASGRDRGYTF
TRBV19	.	CASSRDGTSGYNEQFF
TRBV24-1	.	CATSEPGQGARSGYTF
TRBV5-4	few	CASSLGQGLGEQYF
TRBV7-9	.	CASSNSRQGPGGYTF
TRBV19	.	CASSIDGPRPGTDKAKNIQYF
TRBV2	.	CASRSAQQGNTQYF
TRBV19	.	CASSSGQAWAYNEQFF
TRBV18	.	CASSPGGTGINEQYF
TRBV2	.	CASSEMGLETDTQYF
TRBV2	once	CASSATGAGEKLFF
TRBV29-1	.	CSVKGDSNQPQHF
TRBV29-1	.	CSVRDRRIGNTIYF
TRBV7-2	.	CASSRGRTEAFF
TRBV11-2	once	CASSSRDRAHEKLFF
TRBV25-1	.	CASSRSYNEQFF
TRBV5-1	.	CASSFLAGASEQFF
TRBV4-1	.	CASSQERTSGRYNEQFF
TRBV6-5	.	CASSRQGAGDYGYTF
TRBV2	.	CASTGIVGSNSPLHF
TRBV12-3/TRBV12-4	.	CASSYKNTGELFF